A selection of T cell receptor beta chains follows, all from one sample in a study of CD8 T cells in Susac syndrome. TCRdb fed the immunoSEQ multiplex PCR reads into MiXCR, producing one record per CDR3 protein. The sample has about 280,000 distinct CDR3 sequences; roughly 85% are singletons. The specimen was CD8+ T cells from PBMCs. The receptors originated from a human donor with multiple sclerosis. Both conserved end residues are part of each CDR3. A D gene is named only where the DNA matches it firmly. A row's size may be missing; if present it is once, few, many or a size class.

d_call	v_call	j_call	clone_size	cdr3_nt	cdr3_aa
TRBD2	TRBV7-3	TRBJ2-7	.	TGTGCCAGCAGCTTAGGCTGGACTAGCTCTCCCGAGCAGTACTTC	CASSLGWTSSPEQYF
.	TRBV10-2	TRBJ1-5	.	TGCGCCAGCAGTGTACGGGGGGGTAACGATCAGCCCCAGCATTTT	CASSVRGGNDQPQHF
TRBD2	TRBV5-1	TRBJ2-5	.	TGCGCCAGCAGCTTTGGGGGACTAGCGTTCCAAGAGACCCAGTACTTC	CASSFGGLAFQETQYF
.	TRBV13	TRBJ1-2	.	TGTGCCAGCAGCTTAAAAGGGTTAGATGGCTACACCTTC	CASSLKGLDGYTF
.	TRBV5-5	TRBJ2-5	.	TGTGCCAGCAGCGACCGGGACACACTGGCTTTTCGGGAGACCCAGTACTTC	CASSDRDTLAFRETQYF
TRBD1	TRBV12-3/TRBV12-4	TRBJ2-2	.	TGTGCCAGCAGTTTAGACGGGACAGGGATTACCGGGGAGCTGTTTTTT	CASSLDGTGITGELFF
.	TRBV4-1	TRBJ2-7	.	TGCGCCAGCAGCCAAGATCCCAGTGAGTACGAGCAGTACTTC	CASSQDPSEYEQYF
.	TRBV5-6	TRBJ2-3	.	TGTGCCAGCAGCTTAGGTGGGATGAGGCAGTATTTT	CASSLGGMRQYF
TRBD1	TRBV7-9	TRBJ1-1	.	TGTGTCAGCAGCTTCGGGCTACGACAGGGGGGCGACACTGAAGCTTTCTTT	CVSSFGLRQGGDTEAFF
.	TRBV20-1	TRBJ2-1	.	TGCAGTGCTAGAGATTGGAGGGAGACCTACAATGAGCAGTTCTTC	CSARDWRETYNEQFF
.	TRBV12-3/TRBV12-4	TRBJ1-5	.	TGTGCCAGCAGTTTGTGGGGAGGCAATCAGCCCCAGCATTTT	CASSLWGGNQPQHF
.	TRBV11-3	TRBJ2-6	few	TGTGCCAGCAGCCCAGGAGGTCCCTCTGGGGCCAACGTCCTGACTTTC	CASSPGGPSGANVLTF
TRBD1	TRBV20-1	TRBJ2-4	.	TGCAGTGCTAGAGATCTAAGACAGGGGGATATAACCAAAAACATTCAGTACTTC	CSARDLRQGDITKNIQYF
.	TRBV27	TRBJ2-7	.	TGTGCCAGCAGTTTATCCCTCTCCTCCTACGAGCAGTACTTC	CASSLSLSSYEQYF
TRBD1	TRBV9	TRBJ2-3	.	TGTGCCAGCAGTACATACGGGACAGTTACAGATACGCAGTATTTT	CASSTYGTVTDTQYF
.	TRBV7-2	TRBJ1-1	.	TGTGCCAGCAGCTTAGAGGGAAGGAACACTGAAGCTTTCTTT	CASSLEGRNTEAFF
.	TRBV9	TRBJ2-7	.	TGTGCCAGCAGCGTAGACGGGGACCTCAGTGGGGAGCAGTACTTC	CASSVDGDLSGEQYF
.	TRBV9	TRBJ2-1	.	TGTGCCAGCAGCGTAGACCAACGGGATGAGAGGCAGTTCTTC	CASSVDQRDERQFF
.	TRBV7-9	TRBJ1-4	.	TGTGCCAGCAGCCCACTCGGCCAGACTAATGAAAAACTGTTTTTT	CASSPLGQTNEKLFF
.	TRBV20-1	TRBJ2-2	.	TGCAGTGCTAGAGATCATAGCGACACCGGGGAGCTGTTTTTT	CSARDHSDTGELFF
.	TRBV6-1	TRBJ2-1	.	TGTGCCAGCAGTGATAGGCAGATTCCCTACAATGAGCAGTTCTTC	CASSDRQIPYNEQFF
.	TRBV13	TRBJ2-1	.	TGTGCCAGCAGCTTTGTCCCCCGTGGGCATGAGCAGTTCTTC	CASSFVPRGHEQFF
.	TRBV27	TRBJ2-3	.	TGTGCCAGCAGTACTCAGGGTAATACGCAGTATTTT	CASSTQGNTQYF
.	TRBV7-8	TRBJ2-5	.	TGTGCCAGCAGCTTACTGGACCGGGGAGAGACCCAGTACTTC	CASSLLDRGETQYF
.	TRBV28	TRBJ1-2	.	TGTGCCACCCTAGCCGGGTTCGATGGCTACACCTTC	CATLAGFDGYTF
.	TRBV27	TRBJ1-4	once	TGTGCCAGCAGTTTATTAGGCAGTTTCGCGGGGAATGAAAAACTGTTTTTT	CASSLLGSFAGNEKLFF
TRBD1	TRBV7-9	TRBJ2-7	.	TGTGCCAGCAGCTACCGGGACAGGATCTACGAGCAGTACTTC	CASSYRDRIYEQYF
.	TRBV2	TRBJ2-3	.	TGTGCGGTGTCGAGGGGATCCGACAGCACAGATACGCAGTATTTT	CAVSRGSDSTDTQYF
TRBD2	TRBV3-1	TRBJ2-3	.	TGTGCCAGCAGCCTCGGACTAGCGGGACTGGGGACAGATACGCAGTATTTT	CASSLGLAGLGTDTQYF
.	TRBV27	TRBJ2-3	.	TGTGCCACTTCTAGCGACTCTAGCACAGATACGCAGTATTTT	CATSSDSSTDTQYF
.	TRBV9	TRBJ2-3	once	TGTGCCAGCAGCGTGAGCCCAGATACGCAGTATTTT	CASSVSPDTQYF
TRBD2	TRBV20-1	TRBJ2-2	.	TGCAGTGCTCAGCGGGAAAACACCGGGGAGCTGTTTTTT	CSAQRENTGELFF
.	TRBV15	TRBJ2-5	.	TGTGCCACCAGCAGAGTCCTCCCAGAGACCCAGTACTTC	CATSRVLPETQYF
.	TRBV5-6	TRBJ2-7	.	TGTGCCACCACAGGATTCGGGTACGAGCAGTACTTC	CATTGFGYEQYF
.	TRBV7-9	TRBJ2-3	.	TGTGCCAGCAGCTTCCCTTTTGGGGGGACTAGCACAGATACGCAGTATTTT	CASSFPFGGTSTDTQYF
.	TRBV6-6	TRBJ2-7	.	TGTGCCAGCAGACTTACCAGGGGCGAGCAGTACTTC	CASRLTRGEQYF
.	TRBV9	TRBJ2-3	.	TGTGCCAGCAGCGACAGGGGCGGGGGGTCAGATACGCAGTATTTT	CASSDRGGGSDTQYF
.	TRBV7-9	TRBJ2-7	.	TGTGCCAGCACCCGGGTCGGGGGAAACGAGCAGTACTTC	CASTRVGGNEQYF
.	TRBV7-9	TRBJ2-7	once	TGTGCCAGCAGCTTACTGGGGGCCGGGAGAGCATACGAGCAGTACTTC	CASSLLGAGRAYEQYF
TRBD2	TRBV19	TRBJ2-1	once	TGTGCCAGTGCAATAGCGGGGAGCTCCTACAATGAGCAGTTCTTC	CASAIAGSSYNEQFF
.	TRBV28	TRBJ2-1	.	TGTGCCAGCAGTTCCAGTTACACTTACAATGAGCAGTTCTTC	CASSSSYTYNEQFF
TRBD1	TRBV27	TRBJ2-7	.	TGTGCCAGAGACAGGGCTCCAGCTCTATCCTACGAGCAGTACTTC	CARDRAPALSYEQYF
TRBD1	TRBV27	TRBJ2-7	.	TGTGCCAGCAGTACCCTGACAGGGGAGTACTACGAGCAGTACTTC	CASSTLTGEYYEQYF
.	TRBV24-1	TRBJ2-1	.	TGTGCCACCAGTGATCCGGGAAGTGGAAGAAGGGACAATGAGCAGTTCTTC	CATSDPGSGRRDNEQFF
TRBD2	TRBV20-1	TRBJ2-5	.	TGCAGTGCTAGAGACTCGCTAGCGGGAGTACCCCCCCAAGAGACCCAGTACTTC	CSARDSLAGVPPQETQYF
.	TRBV19	TRBJ1-2	.	TGTGCCAGTAGTCCTCGGACAGTCTATGGCTACACCTTC	CASSPRTVYGYTF
TRBD1	TRBV27	TRBJ1-4	.	TGTGCCAGCGGGGAGCCCGGACAGGGCTGGCTGTTTTTT	CASGEPGQGWLFF
TRBD1	TRBV11-2	TRBJ2-2	once	TGTGCCAGCATTAAAGGGACAGATATCATCACCGGGGAGCTGTTTTTT	CASIKGTDIITGELFF